Here is one TCR beta chain with its context. No cognate antigen has been identified for it. No much larger clonotype is one base removed from it; base qualities were not supplied. CDR1 and CDR2 are drawn from the germline V gene (reference sequence): LNHDA, SQIVND. V is pruned by 10 bases and J by 3 bases, leaving 10 bases of the junction without a gene match. The CDR3 runs 15 amino acids, cysteine and phenylalanine included. The retained sequence is limited to the CDR3, 45 bases, with the frame set at the first base. The data derive from a study of T cells after yellow fever vaccination (dated by TCRdb to about 2019). Context from the whole study: The SMART-Seq v4 Ultra Low Input RNA kit was used to prepare libraries from fractions with low cell numbers. Bulk TCR alpha and beta repertoires were sequenced longitudinally to track T-cell clones before and after primary and booster YFV17D yellow fever vaccination. The cohort comprised two healthy male donors, one aged 18 to 30 and one aged 30 to 40 years. Bulk PBMC replicates and cell subsets were isolated from blood drawn at multiple timepoints before and after both primary and secondary immunization. Beyond this particular receptor, the publication reports: Compared with the primary T-cell response, the secondary T-cell response was faster but weaker, reaching its peak on day 5 rather than on day 15. A small fraction of clonotypes appeared in both the CD4 and CD8 compartments, likely as a result of convergent recombination. Most clones expanded after primary vaccination were re-detected after the booster (96% of CD4 and around 88% of CD8), suggesting broad memory maintenance. Only a couple of donors were included in the study, so the extent to which the findings can be generalized is limited. Because abundant contaminating clonotypes from the bulk population could be contained in FACS-sorted repertoires, computational filtering was required.

The treatment or condition label on this specimen signifies: live attenuated yellow fever vaccine strain. At each blood-draw timepoint, two biological replicates of bulk PBMCs were obtained. A standard Ficoll-Paque protocol was used to isolate PBMCs from peripheral blood. RNA was extracted with TriZol from bulk PBMCs, CD4 and CD8 fractions, and dextramer-positive and dextramer-negative fractions. Synthesis of TCR cDNA relied on 5'RACE template switching, a step that introduced a universal primer site along with unique molecular identifiers. cDNA synthesis was primed from both the TCR alpha and TCR beta constant segments. Library amplification involved two PCR steps, and the second step added sample barcodes and sequencing adapters. Sequencing of the libraries was done on either Illumina HiSeq 2500 (2x100 bp) or NovaSeq (2x150 bp). Under the source paper's analysis protocol: MIGEC was used to demultiplex reads and collapse the reads into UMI consensus sequences, and MiXCR was used for V(D)J alignment. Vaccine-responding clonotypes were identified with edgeR using replicate PBMC samples, with FDR below 0.01 and a log2 fold change above 5 up to day 15 being required. Bulk clonotypes were assigned CD4 or CD8 identity according to which sequenced CD4 or CD8 repertoire held them at higher abundance. The public reads were run again by TCRdb, first through fastp at Q25 and then through MiXCR, and only productive beta chains were kept. Records with the same CDR3 protein are collapsed into one entry carrying the most frequent genes and DNA. The V and J calls reflect TCRdb's pipeline rather than the authors' work. The sample includes hundreds of thousands of distinct CDR3 sequences, with around 16% observed a single time. The top ten hold roughly 17% of the sample.

This sample comprised PBMCs, obtained 5 to 6 days after the first yellow fever vaccination. The chain is made from TRBV19 and TRBJ1-5; 9 of the junction bases match TRBD1. The receptor was isolated from a man between 18 and 29 years old who received the YFV17D yellow fever vaccine. The sequence in DNA is TGTGCCACCTCCCCGGGACAGGGCCCCAATCAGCCCCAGCATTTT. The encoded protein is CATSPGQGPNQPQHF. The entire variable domain, with the stretches around the CDR3 drawn from the reference TRBV19 and TRBJ1-5 proteins, is DGGITQSPKYLFRKEGQNVTLSCEQNLNHDAMYWYRQDPGQGLRLIYYSQIVNDFQKGDIAEGYSVSREKKESFPLTVTSAQKNPTAFYLCATSPGQGPNQPQHFGDGTRLSIL.